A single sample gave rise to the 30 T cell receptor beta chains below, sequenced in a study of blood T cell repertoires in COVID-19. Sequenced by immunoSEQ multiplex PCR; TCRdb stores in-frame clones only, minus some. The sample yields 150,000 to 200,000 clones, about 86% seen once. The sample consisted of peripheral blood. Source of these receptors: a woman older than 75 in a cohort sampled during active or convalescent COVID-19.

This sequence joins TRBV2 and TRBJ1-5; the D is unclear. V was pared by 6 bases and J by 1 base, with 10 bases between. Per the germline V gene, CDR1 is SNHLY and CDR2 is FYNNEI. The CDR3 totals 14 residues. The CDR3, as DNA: TGTGCCAGCAGCCTCCCGGGGAGCAATCAGCCCCAGCATTTT. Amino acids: CASSLPGSNQPQHF.

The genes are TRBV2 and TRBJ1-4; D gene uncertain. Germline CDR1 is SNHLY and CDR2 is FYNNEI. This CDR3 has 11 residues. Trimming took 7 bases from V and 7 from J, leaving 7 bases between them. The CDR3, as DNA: TGTGCCAGCACCGCGAGTGAAAAACTGTTTTTT. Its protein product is CASTASEKLFF. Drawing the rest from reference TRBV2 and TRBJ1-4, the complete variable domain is EPEVTQTPSHQVTQMGQEVILRCVPISNHLYFYWYRQILGQKVEFLVSFYNNEISEKSEIFDDQFSVERPDGSNFTLKIRSTKLEDSAMYFCASTASEKLFFGSGTQLSVL.

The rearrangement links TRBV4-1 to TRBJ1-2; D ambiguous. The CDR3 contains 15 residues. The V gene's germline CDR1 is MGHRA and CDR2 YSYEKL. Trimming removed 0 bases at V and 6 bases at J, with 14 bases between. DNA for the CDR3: TGCGCCAGCAGCCAAGACCCAATCAGAATTCATGGCTACACCTTC. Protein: CASSQDPIRIHGYTF.

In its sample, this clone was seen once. In nucleotides, the CDR3 is TGTGCCAGCAGCCCAGGGGGTAGTGGAAACACCATATATTTT. As protein: CASSPGGSGNTIYF. The rearrangement joins TRBV6-5 to TRBJ1-3; 7 bases fit TRBD1. Germline-derived CDR1 and CDR2 are MNHEY and SVGAGI. The CDR3 sequence is 14 residues long. The V segment lost 6 bases and the J segment 3 bases; nucleotides outside the gene matches: 5.

The chain's CDR3 is CASLGTSGRHGEQFF. CDR3 DNA sequence: TGTGCCAGCCTTGGGACTAGCGGGAGGCATGGAGAGCAGTTCTTC. The V gene is TRBV6-5, the J gene TRBJ2-1; 15 positions match TRBD2. V shed 8 bases, J shed 10 bases, and the junction held 9 bases outside the gene matches. The CDR3 is made up of 15 amino acids. Germline loops: CDR1 MNHEY, CDR2 SVGAGI.

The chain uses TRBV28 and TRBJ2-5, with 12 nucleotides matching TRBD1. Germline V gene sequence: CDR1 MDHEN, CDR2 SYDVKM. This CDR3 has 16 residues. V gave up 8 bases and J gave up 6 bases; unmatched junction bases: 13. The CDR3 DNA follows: TGTGCCAGCGGGCCGTGGGGACAGGGGGCGCGGAAGACCCAGTACTTC. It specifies CASGPWGQGARKTQYF.

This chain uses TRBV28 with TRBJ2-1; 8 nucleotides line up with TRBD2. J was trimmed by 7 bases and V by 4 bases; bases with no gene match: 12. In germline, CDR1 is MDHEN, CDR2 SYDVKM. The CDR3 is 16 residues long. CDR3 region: CASSSLGAGGLNEQFF. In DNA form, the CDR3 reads TGTGCCAGCAGTTCTCTCGGGGCGGGAGGTCTTAATGAGCAGTTCTTC.

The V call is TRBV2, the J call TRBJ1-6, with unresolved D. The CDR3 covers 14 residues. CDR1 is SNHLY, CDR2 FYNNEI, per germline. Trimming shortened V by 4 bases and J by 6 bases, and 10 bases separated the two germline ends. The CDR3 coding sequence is TGTGCCAGCAGTGGGCGCACAGCTAATTCACCCCTCCACTTT. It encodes CASSGRTANSPLHF. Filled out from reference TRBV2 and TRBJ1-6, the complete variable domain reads EPEVTQTPSHQVTQMGQEVILRCVPISNHLYFYWYRQILGQKVEFLVSFYNNEISEKSEIFDDQFSVERPDGSNFTLKIRSTKLEDSAMYFCASSGRTANSPLHFGNGTRLTVT.

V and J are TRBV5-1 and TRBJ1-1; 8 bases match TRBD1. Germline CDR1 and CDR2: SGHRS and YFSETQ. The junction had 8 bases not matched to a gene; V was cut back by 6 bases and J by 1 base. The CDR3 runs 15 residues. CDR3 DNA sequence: TGCGCCAGCACATGGGGCAGGGGGCGGAACACTGAAGCTTTCTTT. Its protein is CASTWGRGRNTEAFF.

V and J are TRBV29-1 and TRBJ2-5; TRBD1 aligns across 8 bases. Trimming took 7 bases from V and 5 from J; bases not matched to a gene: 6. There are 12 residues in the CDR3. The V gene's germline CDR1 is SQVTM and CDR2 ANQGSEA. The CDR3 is CSGRTGLETQYF. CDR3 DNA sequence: TGCAGCGGAAGGACAGGGCTCGAGACCCAGTACTTC.

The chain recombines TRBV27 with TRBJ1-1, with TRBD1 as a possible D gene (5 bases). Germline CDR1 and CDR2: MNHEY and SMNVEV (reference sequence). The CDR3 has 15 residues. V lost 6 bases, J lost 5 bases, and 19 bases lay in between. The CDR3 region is CASRPNTGWATEAFF. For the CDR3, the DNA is TGTGCCAGCAGACCTAATACAGGTTGGGCAACTGAAGCTTTCTTT.

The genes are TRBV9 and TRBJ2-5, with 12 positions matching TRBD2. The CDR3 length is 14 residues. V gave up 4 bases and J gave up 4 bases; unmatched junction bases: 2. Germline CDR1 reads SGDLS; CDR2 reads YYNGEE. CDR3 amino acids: CASSPGLAGETQYF. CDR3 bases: TGTGCCAGCAGCCCGGGACTAGCGGGAGAGACCCAGTACTTC.

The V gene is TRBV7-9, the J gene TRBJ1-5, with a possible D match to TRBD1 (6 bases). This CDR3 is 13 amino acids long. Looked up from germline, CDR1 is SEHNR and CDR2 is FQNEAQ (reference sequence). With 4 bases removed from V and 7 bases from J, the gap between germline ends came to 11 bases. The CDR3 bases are TGTGCCAGCAGCTATGAGGGGGGGCAGCCCCAGCATTTT. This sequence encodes CASSYEGGQPQHF.

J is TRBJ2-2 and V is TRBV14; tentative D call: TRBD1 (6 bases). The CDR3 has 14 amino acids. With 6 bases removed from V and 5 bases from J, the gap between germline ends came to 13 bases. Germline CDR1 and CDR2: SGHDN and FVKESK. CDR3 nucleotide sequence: TGTGCCAGCAGTTTCAGGGGCTGGACCGGGGAGCTGTTTTTT. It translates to CASSFRGWTGELFF.

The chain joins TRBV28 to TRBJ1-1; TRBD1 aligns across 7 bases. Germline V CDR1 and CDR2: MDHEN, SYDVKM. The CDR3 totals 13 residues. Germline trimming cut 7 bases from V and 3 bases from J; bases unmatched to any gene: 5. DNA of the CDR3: TGTGCCAGCATGGGGACAGTAGACACTGAAGCTTTCTTT. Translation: CASMGTVDTEAFF. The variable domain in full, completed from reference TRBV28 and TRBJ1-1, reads DVKVTQSSRYLVKRTGEKVFLECVQDMDHENMFWYRQDPGLGLRLIYFSYDVKMKEKGDIPEGYSVSREKKERFSLILESASTNQTSMYLCASMGTVDTEAFFGQGTRLTVV.

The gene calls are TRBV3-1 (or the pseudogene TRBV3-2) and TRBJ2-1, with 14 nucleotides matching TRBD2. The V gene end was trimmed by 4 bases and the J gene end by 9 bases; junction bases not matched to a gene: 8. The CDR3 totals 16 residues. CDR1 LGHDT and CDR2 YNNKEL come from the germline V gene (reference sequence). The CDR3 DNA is TGTGCCAGCAGCCCCCAGACTAGCGGGAGGGCCAGTGAGCAGTTCTTC. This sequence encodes CASSPQTSGRASEQFF.

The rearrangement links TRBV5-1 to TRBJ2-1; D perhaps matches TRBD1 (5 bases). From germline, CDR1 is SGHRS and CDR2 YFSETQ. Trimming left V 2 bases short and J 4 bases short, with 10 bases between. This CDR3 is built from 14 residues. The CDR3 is CASSLGTGYNEQFF. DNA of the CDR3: TGCGCCAGCAGCTTAGGTACAGGATACAATGAGCAGTTCTTC.

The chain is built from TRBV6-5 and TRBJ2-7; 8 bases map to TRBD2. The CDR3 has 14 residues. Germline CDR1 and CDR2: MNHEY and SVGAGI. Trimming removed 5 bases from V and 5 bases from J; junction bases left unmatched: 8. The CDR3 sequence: CASSTGGGVDEQYV. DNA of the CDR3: TGTGCCAGCAGTACGGGGGGGGGAGTAGACGAGCAGTACGTC.

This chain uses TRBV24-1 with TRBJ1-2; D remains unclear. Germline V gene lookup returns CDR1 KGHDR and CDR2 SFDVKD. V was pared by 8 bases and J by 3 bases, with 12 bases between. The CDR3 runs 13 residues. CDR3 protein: CATNPGGDYGYTF. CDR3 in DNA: TGTGCCACCAATCCAGGCGGGGACTATGGCTACACCTTC.

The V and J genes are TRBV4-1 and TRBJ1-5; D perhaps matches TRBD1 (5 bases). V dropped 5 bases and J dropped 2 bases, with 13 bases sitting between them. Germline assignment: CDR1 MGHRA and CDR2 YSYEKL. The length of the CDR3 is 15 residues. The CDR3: CASSTRGLGNQPQHF. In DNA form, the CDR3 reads TGCGCCAGCAGCACCCGGGGGTTAGGCAATCAGCCCCAGCATTTT.

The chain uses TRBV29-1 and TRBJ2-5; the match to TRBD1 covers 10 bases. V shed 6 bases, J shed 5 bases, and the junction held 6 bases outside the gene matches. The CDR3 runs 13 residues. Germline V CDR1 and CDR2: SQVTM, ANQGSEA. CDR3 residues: CSVETGGRETQYF. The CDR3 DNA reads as TGCAGCGTCGAGACAGGGGGCCGGGAGACCCAGTACTTC. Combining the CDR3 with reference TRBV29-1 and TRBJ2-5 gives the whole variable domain SAVISQKPSRDICQRGTSLTIQCQVDSQVTMMFWYRQQPGQSLTLIATANQGSEATYESGFVIDKFPISRPNLTFSTLTVSNMSPEDSSIYLCSVETGGRETQYFGPGTRLLVL.

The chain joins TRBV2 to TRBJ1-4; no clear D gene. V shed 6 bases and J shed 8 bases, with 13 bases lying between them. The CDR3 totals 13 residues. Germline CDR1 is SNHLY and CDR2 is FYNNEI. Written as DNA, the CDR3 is TGTGCCAGCAGGGCCCTCATGAACGAAAAACTGTTTTTT. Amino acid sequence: CASRALMNEKLFF. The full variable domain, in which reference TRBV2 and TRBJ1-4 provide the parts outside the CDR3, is EPEVTQTPSHQVTQMGQEVILRCVPISNHLYFYWYRQILGQKVEFLVSFYNNEISEKSEIFDDQFSVERPDGSNFTLKIRSTKLEDSAMYFCASRALMNEKLFFGSGTQLSVL.

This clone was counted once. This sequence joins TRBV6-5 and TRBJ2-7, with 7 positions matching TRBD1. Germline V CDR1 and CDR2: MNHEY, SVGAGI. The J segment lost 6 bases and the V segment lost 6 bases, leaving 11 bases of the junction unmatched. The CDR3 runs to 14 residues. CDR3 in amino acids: CASSSTGVLSEQYV. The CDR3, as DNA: TGTGCCAGCAGCTCTACAGGGGTTCTCTCCGAGCAGTACGTC.

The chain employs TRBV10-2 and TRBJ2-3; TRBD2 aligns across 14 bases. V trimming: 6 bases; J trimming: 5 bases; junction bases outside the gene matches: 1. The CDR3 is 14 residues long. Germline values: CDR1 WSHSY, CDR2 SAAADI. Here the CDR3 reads CASSGLAGGDTQYF. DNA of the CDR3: TGCGCCAGCAGCGGACTAGCGGGGGGAGATACGCAGTATTTT.

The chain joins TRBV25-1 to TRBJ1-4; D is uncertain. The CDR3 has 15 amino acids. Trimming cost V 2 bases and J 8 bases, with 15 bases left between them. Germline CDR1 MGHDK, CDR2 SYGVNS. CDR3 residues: CASSEGITSGEKLFF. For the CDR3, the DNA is TGTGCCAGCAGTGAAGGGATCACGTCGGGGGAAAAACTGTTTTTT.

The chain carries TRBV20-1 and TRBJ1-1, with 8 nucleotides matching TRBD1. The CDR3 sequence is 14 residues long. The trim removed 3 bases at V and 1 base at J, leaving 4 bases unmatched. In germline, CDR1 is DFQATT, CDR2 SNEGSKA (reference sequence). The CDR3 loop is CSASQGATNTEAFF. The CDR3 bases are TGCAGTGCTAGTCAGGGGGCGACGAACACTGAAGCTTTCTTT.

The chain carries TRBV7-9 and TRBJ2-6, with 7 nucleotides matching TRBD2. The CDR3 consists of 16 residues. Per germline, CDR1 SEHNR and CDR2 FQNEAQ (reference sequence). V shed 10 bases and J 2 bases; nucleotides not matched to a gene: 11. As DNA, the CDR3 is TGTGCCACAGGCGGGACTATCGCTCCTGGGGCCAACGTCCTGACTTTC. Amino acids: CATGGTIAPGANVLTF.

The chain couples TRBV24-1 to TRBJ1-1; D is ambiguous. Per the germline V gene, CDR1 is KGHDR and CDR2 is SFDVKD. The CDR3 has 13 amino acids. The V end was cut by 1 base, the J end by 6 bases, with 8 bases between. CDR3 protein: CATSDFGGSEAFF. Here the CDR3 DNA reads TGTGCCACCAGTGATTTCGGAGGGTCTGAAGCTTTCTTT.

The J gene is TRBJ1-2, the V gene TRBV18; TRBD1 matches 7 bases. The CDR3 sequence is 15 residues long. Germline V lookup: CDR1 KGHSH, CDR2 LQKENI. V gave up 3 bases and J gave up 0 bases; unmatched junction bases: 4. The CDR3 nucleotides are TGTGCCAGCTCACCCGGGACAGCAACTAACTATGGCTACACCTTC. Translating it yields CASSPGTATNYGYTF.

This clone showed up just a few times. CDR3 region: CSVEAMNTEAFF. CDR3 sequence (DNA): TGCAGCGTTGAAGCTATGAACACTGAAGCTTTCTTT. This rearrangement joins TRBV29-1 to TRBJ1-1; D is undetermined. The CDR3 runs 12 residues. The germline V gene has CDR1 SQVTM and CDR2 ANQGSEA. Trimming removed 1 base from V and 0 bases from J, with 3 bases in between. Based on the CDR3 plus reference TRBV29-1 and TRBJ1-1, the full variable domain is SAVISQKPSRDICQRGTSLTIQCQVDSQVTMMFWYRQQPGQSLTLIATANQGSEATYESGFVIDKFPISRPNLTFSTLTVSNMSPEDSSIYLCSVEAMNTEAFFGQGTRLTVV.